A selection of T cell receptor beta chains follows, all from one sample in a study of cytomegalovirus exposure and HLA in healthy donors. The repertoire was sequenced with immunoSEQ multiplex PCR; TCRdb's copy has only in-frame clones and lacks some. The table shows approximately 97,000 clones, with 75% to 80% occurring only once. Sequencing was carried out using PBMCs. The receptors were sampled from a male donor in good health and CMV-seropositive. The CDR3 runs from the conserved cysteine through the conserved F or W. D genes are given only for firm matches. Clone size appears in some rows only: once, few, many, or a class for an expanded clone.

j_call v_call d_call clone_size cdr3_nt cdr3_aa
TRBJ2-1 TRBV7-9 NA NA TGTGCCAGCAGCTTAGTAGCGGGACAGGGTGGCTACAATGAGCAGTTCTTC CASSLVAGQGGYNEQFF
TRBJ2-2 TRBV7-9 TRBD2 NA TGTGCCAGCAGCTTAGCTCTAGCGGGGAACACCGGGGAGCTGTTTTTT CASSLALAGNTGELFF
TRBJ1-1 TRBV14 NA NA TGTGCCAGCAGCACCAGTTTGAACACTGAAGCTTTCTTT CASSTSLNTEAFF
TRBJ2-1 TRBV30 TRBD2 NA TGTGCCTGGGAAGGGACTAGCGGGATGCAGTTCTTC CAWEGTSGMQFF
TRBJ2-7 TRBV15 TRBD2 NA TGTGCCACCAGCAGAGTCACTAGCGGGTGGAATTACGAGCAGTACTTC CATSRVTSGWNYEQYF
TRBJ2-5 TRBV7-9 NA NA TGTTCCAGCAGGGGGGGGACCCAGTACTTC CSSRGGTQYF
TRBJ2-1 TRBV6-4 TRBD1 NA TGTGCCAGCAGTATGGGACAGGGGGCGAATGAGCAGTTCTTC CASSMGQGANEQFF
TRBJ2-2 TRBV7-9 TRBD1 NA TGTGCCAGCAGCATACCACCGGGGACAGGGACGGGCACCGGGGAGCTGTTTTTT CASSIPPGTGTGTGELFF
TRBJ1-5 TRBV19 NA once TGTGCCAGTAGTTGGTCAGAAAATAGCAATCAGCCCCAGCATTTT CASSWSENSNQPQHF
TRBJ2-3 TRBV4-3 NA NA TGCGCCAGCAGCCAAGATTGGGGCGGCTCAGTAGATACGCAGTATTTT CASSQDWGGSVDTQYF
TRBJ2-1 TRBV12-5 TRBD2 NA TGTGCTAGTGGTCGTGACTCCAGCGGGAGGGCCGCGCAGTTCTTC CASGRDSSGRAAQFF
TRBJ1-5 TRBV2 TRBD1 NA TGTGCCAGCAGTGAACAGGGGGGTCAGCCCCAGCATTTT CASSEQGGQPQHF
TRBJ2-1 TRBV27 TRBD1 few TGTGCCAGCAGTTTGGACAGGCCGAGGCCGATGAATGAGCAGTTCTTC CASSLDRPRPMNEQFF
TRBJ1-4 TRBV18 NA NA TGTGCCAGCTCACCACTAACAGGGTACGGTGCAACTAATGAAAAACTGTTTTTT CASSPLTGYGATNEKLFF
TRBJ1-3 TRBV7-2 NA NA TGTGCCAGCAGCTCGCAGACAGGCTCTGGAAACACCATATATTTT CASSSQTGSGNTIYF